This is a list of T cell receptor beta chains from one sample in a study of cytomegalovirus exposure and HLA in healthy donors. The data were produced by immunoSEQ multiplex PCR, yet TCRdb's version contains in-frame clones alone and is incomplete. The sample contains 190,000 or so clones, 65% to 85% of which appear only once. The specimen was PBMCs. These receptors all come from a young woman in good health and CMV-seropositive. The CDR3 runs from the conserved cysteine through the conserved F or W. A D gene is named only where the DNA matches it firmly. For some rows the clone size is stated as once, few or many, or as a class when expanded; others skip it.

13	TRBV6-5	NA	NA	TRBJ1-1	CASSYERNTEAFF
14	TRBV7-8	NA	NA	TRBJ1-1	CASSLRSGNSEAFF
15	TRBV9	NA	NA	TRBJ2-7	CASSVVPAPQYEQYF
15	TRBV19	NA	NA	TRBJ2-3	CASSKRRTGDHTQYF
15	TRBV6-4	NA	TRBD2	TRBJ2-1	CASSVGTSGNNEQFF
14	TRBV6-5	NA	TRBD2	TRBJ2-7	CASSSTSGSYEQYF
13	TRBV6-5	NA	TRBD2	TRBJ2-1	CASKSGGVDEQFF
13	TRBV5-1	NA	TRBD2	TRBJ2-5	CASKASGEETQYF
15	TRBV7-2	NA	NA	TRBJ2-7	CASSLGLGLSYEQYF
14	TRBV27	few	TRBD1	TRBJ2-7	CASRETGSSYEQYF
13	TRBV6-6	NA	NA	TRBJ1-1	CASSRREGTEAFF
12	TRBV2	NA	NA	TRBJ1-1	CASNQGNTEAFF
14	TRBV5-1	few	NA	TRBJ1-2	CASSFGAGDGGYTF
13	TRBV7-9	NA	TRBD2	TRBJ2-7	CASRLAGSYEQYF
15	TRBV4-2	NA	NA	TRBJ1-3	CASSQDIFPGNTIYF
12	TRBV15	NA	NA	TRBJ2-7	CATGDSRYEQYF
17	TRBV18	NA	NA	TRBJ2-5	CASSLYGPNRVLETQYF
18	TRBV14	few	NA	TRBJ1-1	CASSHRPVITGDNTEAFF
11	TRBV6-1	NA	NA	TRBJ1-4	CASSHNEKLFF
16	TRBV5-1	NA	TRBD1	TRBJ2-5	CASSFELRQGRETQYF
14	TRBV5-4	NA	TRBD1	TRBJ1-6	CASSQDRGSSPLHF